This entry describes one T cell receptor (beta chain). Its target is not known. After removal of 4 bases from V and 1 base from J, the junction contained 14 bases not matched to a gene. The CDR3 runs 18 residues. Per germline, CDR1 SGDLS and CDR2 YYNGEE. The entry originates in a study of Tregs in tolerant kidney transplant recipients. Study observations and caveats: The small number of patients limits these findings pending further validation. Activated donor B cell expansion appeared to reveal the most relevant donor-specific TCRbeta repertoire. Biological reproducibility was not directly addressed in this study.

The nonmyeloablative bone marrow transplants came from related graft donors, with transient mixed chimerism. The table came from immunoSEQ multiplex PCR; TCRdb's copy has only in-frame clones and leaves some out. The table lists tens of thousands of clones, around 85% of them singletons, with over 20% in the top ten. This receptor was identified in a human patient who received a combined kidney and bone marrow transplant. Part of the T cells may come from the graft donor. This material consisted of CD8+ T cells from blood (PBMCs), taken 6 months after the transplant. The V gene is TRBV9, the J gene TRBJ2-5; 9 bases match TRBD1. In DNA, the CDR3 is TGTGCCAGCAGCTTAACCGGGACAGGGAGGTTTAGCCAAGAGACCCAGTACTTC. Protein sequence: CASSLTGTGRFSQETQYF.